Listed below are T cell receptor beta chains from one sample, sequenced in a study of T cells in Graves' hyperthyroidism and ophthalmopathy. From the multiplex PCR reads, TCRdb called clonotypes with MiXCR, one entry per CDR3 protein. This table holds about 840,000 distinct CDR3 sequences, 35% to 40% found once. Sequences were obtained from blood. The receptor set was obtained from a man aged 18 to 30 with Graves' hyperthyroidism. Each CDR3 is given with its conserved first and last residue. The D gene is left open where the match is weak. Only some rows state a clone size, as once, few, many or a class for expanded clones.

CDR3,DNA,D,J,size,V
CATRPALGNEQYF,TGTGCCACCAGACCGGCCCTGGGCAATGAGCAGTACTTC,-,TRBJ2-7,-,TRBV24-1
CSARTFGTSGGANVLTF,TGCAGTGCTAGGACCTTCGGGACTAGCGGGGGGGCCAACGTCCTGACTTTC,TRBD2,TRBJ2-6,-,TRBV20-1
CASSLSGGGTRGRPQHF,TGTGCCAGCAGTTTATCCGGAGGCGGGACCCGAGGTCGGCCCCAGCATTTT,-,TRBJ1-5,-,TRBV12-3/TRBV12-4
CSVEGTTGELFF,TGCAGCGTTGAGGGAACAACAGGGGAGCTGTTTTTT,-,TRBJ2-2,few,TRBV29-1
CSARDDRGPGYTF,TGCAGTGCTAGAGATGACAGGGGGCCTGGCTACACCTTC,TRBD1,TRBJ1-2,-,TRBV20-1
CASSYDGTWYF,TGTGCCAGCAGCTACGACGGGACCTGGTACTTC,-,TRBJ2-7,-,TRBV5-6
CASSPDRGQNGNQPQHF,TGTGCCAGCAGCCCGGACAGGGGGCAAAATGGCAATCAGCCCCAGCATTTT,TRBD1,TRBJ1-5,many,TRBV7-6
CASSLYSRGLKKLFF,TGTGCCAGCAGCCTTTATAGTCGGGGCCTAAAAAAACTGTTTTTT,-,TRBJ1-4,few,TRBV7-3
CAISEHRGSNQPQHF,TGTGCCATCAGTGAACATAGGGGAAGCAATCAGCCCCAGCATTTT,-,TRBJ1-5,-,TRBV10-3
CASSHTSGSGRQETQYF,TGTGCCAGCAGTCACACCAGCGGGAGCGGGCGCCAAGAGACCCAGTACTTC,TRBD2,TRBJ2-5,-,TRBV11-1
CATSPSGRADTQYF,TGTGCCACCAGCCCTAGCGGGAGGGCAGATACGCAGTATTTT,TRBD2,TRBJ2-3,few,TRBV15
CASSLFAVASGSGTGELFF,TGTGCCAGCAGCTTATTTGCGGTGGCTAGCGGGAGCGGCACCGGGGAGCTGTTTTTT,TRBD2,TRBJ2-2,few,TRBV7-6
CATSRDKLNTGELFF,TGTGCCACCAGCAGAGATAAACTCAACACCGGGGAGCTGTTTTTT,-,TRBJ2-2,many,TRBV15
CASSQTIPGVVEAFF,TGTGCCAGCAGCCAAACTATACCAGGGGTTGTTGAAGCTTTCTTT,-,TRBJ1-1,few,TRBV7-9
CSAKGLAATGELFF,TGCAGTGCTAAGGGACTAGCGGCTACCGGGGAGCTGTTTTTT,TRBD2,TRBJ2-2,-,TRBV20-1
CASSGTGEAYEQYF,TGTGCCAGCAGTGGGACAGGGGAGGCCTACGAGCAGTACTTC,TRBD1,TRBJ2-7,few,TRBV7-8
CASSLARDREGFEAFF,TGTGCTAGCAGCTTAGCCCGGGACAGGGAAGGATTTGAAGCTTTCTTT,TRBD1,TRBJ1-1,-,TRBV7-7
CASSFGGSDIYEQYF,TGTGCCAGCAGCTTCGGGGGTTCGGACATCTACGAGCAGTACTTC,-,TRBJ2-7,few,TRBV9
CASRAGGNYYGYTF,TGTGCCAGCAGGGCGGGTGGAAATTACTATGGCTACACCTTC,-,TRBJ1-2,few,TRBV7-9
CASSLDRGGAFF,TGTGCCAGCAGCCTTGACAGGGGTGGAGCTTTCTTT,TRBD1,TRBJ1-1,few,TRBV7-2
CASNRALDYGYTF,TGTGCCAGCAACCGGGCGTTGGACTATGGCTACACCTTC,-,TRBJ1-2,-,TRBV7-9
CASSQEVSSGKSSYEQYF,TGTGCCAGCAGCCAAGAAGTATCTAGCGGGAAAAGCTCCTACGAGCAGTACTTC,TRBD2,TRBJ2-7,-,TRBV19
CASSVGQDGAGYTF,TGTGCCAGCAGCGTAGGACAGGACGGCGCTGGCTACACCTTC,-,TRBJ1-2,many,TRBV9